This T cell receptor beta chain was identified during a study of identical twins. Turning to this clonotype: As yet, its antigen is unknown.

Study results and caveats: Carriage of fewer insertions was seen in abundant cord blood beta clonotypes, whereas memory repertoires showed none. Out-of-frame alpha sequences common to twins exhibited a surplus of low generation probability.

CDR1 is DFQATT and CDR2 is SNEGSKA in the germline V gene (reference sequence). This CDR3 spans 15 amino acids. V gave up 3 bases and J gave up 0 bases, with 14 bases separating them. Unique molecular identifiers were present on the cDNA, and a universal primer site came from template switching. In TCRdb, the 5' RACE reads were re-called with MiXCR into one record per CDR3 protein. Of some 630,000 distinct CDR3 sequences listed, around 7.4% were seen once; the top ten hold 1.5% to 2%. These data are also associated with another study on yellow fever vaccine responses in identical twins.

The genes are TRBV20-1 and TRBJ1-2; no definite D call. The origin of this receptor is a woman aged 18-30 years in good health. Sequencing input: PBMCs. CDR3 coding DNA: TGCAGTGCTAGGGGCCAAGACTTAGCTAACTATGGCTACACCTTC. Its translation: CSARGQDLANYGYTF.